The present T cell receptor beta chain was sequenced within a study of cytomegalovirus exposure and HLA in healthy donors. Study outcomes and limitations: Among CMV-associated TCR beta chains, most appeared HLA-restricted in a later analysis. Across donors, most TCRs were seen rarely, yet some public ones were widespread. A later analysis, which compared TCR beta chains of equal frequency, found the HLA-associated ones more clonally expanded.

With regard to this clone: Its antigen is as yet unknown.

Donors likely had unrecorded immune exposures despite being nominally healthy when sampled. The PCR was carried out with 60 Vbeta primers and 13 Jbeta primers. Profiling relied on immunoSEQ multiplex PCR, and the TCRdb table lists in-frame clones only, not all of them. The table records about 110,000 clones, 81% of them present only once. The source material was PBMCs. This TCR derives from a man aged 30 to 45 in good health and CMV-seronegative.

CDR3 amino acids: CASSLSGSNTEAFF. The DNA for the CDR3 is TGTGCCAGCAGCTTAAGCGGTTCGAACACTGAAGCTTTCTTT. The chain has TRBV11-3 and TRBJ1-1; D remains ambiguous. CDR3 length equals 14 residues. Germline loops: CDR1 SGHNT, CDR2 YENEEA. V was clipped by 2 bases and J by 1 base, with 8 bases between them.